Here is one T cell receptor beta chain with its context. The target antigen is unknown. Profiled with immunoSEQ multiplex PCR; TCRdb holds only in-frame clones, not every one. The sample includes about 260,000 clones, 90% seen only once; the top ten take approximately 3.1%. An approximately 120-subject validation cohort, separate from the roughly 700-subject first cohort, supplied the donors. Germline loops: CDR1 SGHNT, CDR2 YENEEA. Trimming shortened V by 1 base and J by 1 base, and 11 bases separated the two germline ends. The CDR3 has 15 amino acids. The sample comes from a study of cytomegalovirus exposure and HLA in healthy donors. About the study: In a later analysis, the roughly 120 validation repertoires were reported to have used the same platform as the 600 to 800 first-cohort repertoires. Findings of the study overall: First-cohort TCR clusters were later found to tend to co-occur in the 120 or so validation repertoires. TCR sequences were mostly rare, though some public TCRs occurred in many donors.

Specimen: PBMCs. The clonotype was recovered from a woman in her 30s in good health and CMV-seronegative. The genes are TRBV11-3 and TRBJ2-7; perhaps TRBD1 as D (5 bases). CDR3 sequence: CASSLGADRSYEQYF. The CDR3 DNA is TGTGCCAGCAGCTTAGGGGCAGACAGATCCTACGAGCAGTACTTC.